The 11 T cell receptor beta chains below all came from one sample that was sequenced in a study of Graves' ophthalmopathy and Graves' hyperthyroidism. From RNA, the CDR3 regions of TCR beta chains were amplified and sequenced. First-round RT-PCR with HTBI primers preceded a second-round multiplex PCR. TCRdb fed the multiplex PCR reads into MiXCR, producing one record per CDR3 protein. The table records under 350,000 distinct CDR3 sequences, 15% to 20% of them present only once. Sequencing used peripheral blood. The receptors come from an adult man with Graves' ophthalmopathy.

This clonotype appeared many times. The chain uses TRBV27 and TRBJ1-2; no clear D. V was clipped by 2 bases and J by 10 bases, with 17 bases between them. Germline-derived CDR1 and CDR2 are MNHEY and SMNVEV (reference sequence). CDR3 length equals 14 residues. CDR3 protein: CASSLDIATQVYTF. The DNA of the CDR3 is TGTGCCAGCAGTTTAGATATAGCGACACAAGTCTACACCTTC.

A word on this clonotype: At one end, the junction sequence differs from germline, possibly due to a read error. The chain has TRBV14 and TRBJ2-5, with unresolved D. Germline V gives CDR1 SGHDN, CDR2 FVKESK. The CDR3 consists of 14 residues. CDR3 loop: CASRQPPTAETQYF. DNA of the CDR3: TGTGCCAGCAGACAACCCCCCACAGCAGAGACACAGTACTTC.

This clonotype has ten or more counts. The chain carries TRBV5-1 and TRBJ2-2, with 11 nucleotides matching TRBD1. CDR1 and CDR2 from the germline V gene are SGHRS and YFSETQ. After removal of 3 bases from V and 6 bases from J, the junction contained 4 bases not matched to a gene. The CDR3 runs 15 residues. In DNA form, the CDR3 reads TGCGCCAGCAGCTGGACAGGGGGCGTTTCCGGGGAGCTGTTTTTT. This sequence encodes CASSWTGGVSGELFF.

This clonotype was detected many times. The V and J genes are TRBV6-1 and TRBJ1-2, with 8 bases lining up with TRBD1. The trim removed 3 bases at V and 8 bases at J, leaving 5 bases unmatched. Germline V gives CDR1 MNHNS, CDR2 SASEGT. The CDR3 is 13 residues long. CDR3 bases: TGTGCCAGCAGTGATCAGGGGGCGCGGGGCTACACCTTC. It encodes CASSDQGARGYTF.

The table lists this clonotype with many counts. This chain connects TRBV29-1 to TRBJ2-7, with 7 bases matching TRBD1. The CDR3 has 11 residues. After removal of 6 bases from V and 6 bases from J, the junction contained 5 bases not matched to a gene. CDR1 and CDR2 (germline): SQVTM, ANQGSEA. CDR3 in DNA: TGCAGCGTCCGACAGGGACCCGAGCAGTACTTC. Encoded protein: CSVRQGPEQYF.

This rearrangement joins TRBV7-9 to TRBJ1-2; D remains ambiguous. Trimming left V 5 bases short and J 8 bases short, with 15 bases between. The germline V gene has CDR1 SEHNR and CDR2 FQNEAQ (reference sequence). The length of the CDR3 is 13 residues. The CDR3 DNA sequence: TGTGCCAGCAGCCCGGGGAACCTCGTGGGCTACACCTTC. This sequence encodes CASSPGNLVGYTF.

This clonotype was recorded at least ten times. This rearrangement joins TRBV6-2 or TRBV6-3 to TRBJ2-2, with 7 bases identical to TRBD2. Trimming at V came to 9 bases and at J to 2 bases, leaving 6 bases not matched to a gene. CDR1 is MNHEY, CDR2 SVGEGT, per germline. CDR3 length equals 14 residues. DNA for the CDR3: TGTGCCAGTAGCCGGGACTATAACACCGGGGAGCTGTTTTTT. This codes for CASSRDYNTGELFF.

This clonotype was seen ten or more times. This chain links TRBV7-2 with TRBJ2-7; a weak D match, TRBD2 (7 bases). The CDR3 is made up of 14 amino acids. V was cut by 6 bases and J by 2 bases, with 14 bases left in between. Germline CDR1 reads SGHTA; CDR2 reads FQGNSA. The DNA of the CDR3 is TGTGCCAGCAGGGGTGGGGGGGCAACCTACGAGCAGTACTTC. Translated: CASRGGGATYEQYF.

In this sample, this clonotype turned up many times. The gene calls are TRBV20-1 and TRBJ2-7; 8 bases match TRBD2. The V and J ends lost 1 base and 4 bases, in that order; junction bases with no gene match: 6. The germline V gene has CDR1 DFQATT and CDR2 SNEGSKA (reference sequence). The CDR3 extends over 14 amino acids. In DNA form, the CDR3 reads TGCAGTGCTAGAGTCCCAGCGGGAGTGTACGAGCAGTACTTC. It specifies CSARVPAGVYEQYF.

Comment on this clonotype: One end of the junction varies from germline; a read error may be responsible. The chain recombines TRBV6-1 with TRBJ1-3; D call uncertain. Germline lookup yields CDR1 MNHNS and CDR2 SASEGT. The CDR3 runs 15 residues. CDR3 in amino acids: CASSATYSSGNTIFF. The CDR3, as DNA: TGTGCCAGCAGTGCCACGTACAGCTCTGGAAACACCATATTTTTT.

This clonotype came up many times. The V call is TRBV7-6, the J call TRBJ1-2; a possible D gene is TRBD1 (5 bases). Trimming took off 1 base at V and 0 bases at J, with 15 bases between the two ends. Germline V lookup: CDR1 SGHVS, CDR2 FNYEAQ. The CDR3 runs to 17 residues. As DNA, the CDR3 is TGTGCCAGCAGCTTAGAGGCGAGCCGGGGGTCTAACTATGGCTACACCTTC. Its protein is CASSLEASRGSNYGYTF.